The source of this TCR beta chain is a study of T cell responses to AZD1222 COVID-19 vaccine. Broader study findings: Spike-specific TCR breadth and depth went up after people got two AZD1222 doses.

Assay: immunoSEQ multiplex PCR; the TCRdb copy retains only in-frame clones and omits some. The sample carries some 130,000 clones, 91% recorded once. On this clone: Its antigen is unknown.

The CDR3 length is 13 residues. CDR1 SGHDN and CDR2 FVKESK come from the germline V gene. V was clipped by 4 bases and J by 0 bases, with 6 bases between them. The material sequenced was peripheral blood, taken on day 0 of AZD1222 vaccination. V and J are TRBV14 and TRBJ1-1; D might be TRBD1 (5 bases). This clonotype was sampled from an adult in good health. The CDR3 nucleotides are TGTGCCAGCAGCCTGACAGTGAACACTGAAGCTTTCTTT. It translates to CASSLTVNTEAFF.